These T cell receptor beta chains were read from a single sample in a study of blood T cell repertoires in COVID-19. Sequenced by immunoSEQ multiplex PCR; TCRdb stores in-frame clones only, minus some. This table has 97,000 or so clones, approximately 90% appearing once. Sequencing was carried out using peripheral blood. All receptors come from a man in his forties or fifties with acute or convalescent COVID-19. Both conserved end residues are part of each CDR3. Each record gives: V gene, clone size, CDR3 protein. Rows give clone size only sometimes, using once, few, many, or a class for an expanded clone.

TRBV3-1/TRBV3-2 | . | CASSQDYGAGGQSSYEQYF
TRBV3-1/TRBV3-2 | . | CASSQRQLGGQETQYF
TRBV19 | . | CASSAGLAGIEQFF
TRBV7-9 | . | CASSVDDRAGYTF
TRBV5-8 | . | CASSLYSPDTQYF
TRBV4-2 | . | CASSQDRSGGYNEQFF
TRBV19 | . | CASQRSPDDGYTF
TRBV5-8 | . | CASRFKREERYNEQFF
TRBV4-1 | . | CASSQGLLAAPSYEQYF
TRBV5-1 | once | CASSLERTGGYGYTF
TRBV10-1 | . | CASSEPGSQQFF
TRBV30 | . | CAWSPGGTAYEQYF
TRBV11-3 | . | CASSLEMSSETQYF
TRBV19 | . | CASSRGLPPNGYTF
TRBV5-6 | . | CASSYRSGRDAYETQYF
TRBV29-1 | . | CSVGQPTNEKLFF
TRBV24-1 | . | CATSGGSGDTQYF
TRBV9 | . | CASSVGASGSPQQYF
TRBV4-3 | . | CASSPGTGTVYGYTF
TRBV11-2 | . | CASSSEKSGALKGEQFF
TRBV7-9 | few | CASSWDNLAAFF
TRBV29-1 | once | CSVTREGPHNEQFF
TRBV5-5 | . | CASSLGRDSLGPGANVLTF
TRBV7-2 | . | CASSLGGGYSDGYTF
TRBV19 | . | CASTLKAGGNQPQHF
TRBV6-1 | few | CASSETGLVSAQYF
TRBV4-1 | . | CASSQLPGQVYEQYF
TRBV11-2 | . | CASSPGTGGETQYF
TRBV6-5 | . | CASSRGQDGYTF
TRBV20-1 | . | CSASSGQGVYEQYF
TRBV27 | . | CASSLEREQPQHF
TRBV4-3 | . | CASSLKVGLGETQYF
TRBV5-1 | . | CASSSATSGRNEQFF
TRBV6-5 | . | CASSYSSGTGGSPLHF
TRBV7-2 | . | CASSSIRTDTQYF
TRBV4-2 | . | CASSRQGRNSFSDTFGVSYEQYF
TRBV15 | . | CATRPGISYEQYF
TRBV7-6 | few | CASSLNSLAGELFF
TRBV19 | once | CASSSQGSGANVLTF
TRBV5-1 | . | CASSFRGTSGSGSTDTQYF
TRBV5-1 | . | CASSRTSGRARGEQFF
TRBV10-3 | . | CAIADRGNQPQHF
TRBV5-1 | . | CASTLGETGIGNSPLHF
TRBV19 | . | CASSQRDTSYEQYF
TRBV6-1 | . | CASSESGGNQPQHF
TRBV30 | . | CAWRIEGVGEQYF
TRBV4-1 | . | CASSQGPGTETQYF
TRBV18 | once | CASSPTTGRGNEQFF
TRBV18 | once | CASSSTSRTAVQSPLHF
TRBV13 | . | CASSSGLANEQFF